These T cell receptor beta chains were read from a single sample in a study of blood T cells in healthy people across ages. TCRdb called the 5' RACE reads again in MiXCR, with one record for every CDR3 protein. This table has about 1.4 million distinct CDR3 sequences, approximately 63% appearing once. The specimen sequenced was blood. The origin of the receptors is a man younger than 35 in good health. CDR3s include the opening cysteine and the closing phenylalanine or tryptophan. The order of the fields is J gene, clone size, V gene, D gene, CDR3 protein, CDR3 DNA. A D gene is named only where the DNA matches it firmly. Clone sizes are given selectively: once, few, many, or a class where the clone is expanded.

j_gene: TRBJ2-7; abundance: NA; v_gene: TRBV3-1; d_gene: NA; CDR3aa: CASSPTPRRGIYEQYF; CDR3nt: TGTGCCAGCAGCCCGACCCCCCGCAGGGGAATCTACGAGCAGTACTTC
j_gene: TRBJ2-7; abundance: NA; v_gene: TRBV27; d_gene: NA; CDR3aa: CASSKAALAYEQYF; CDR3nt: TGTGCCAGCAGCAAAGCGGCATTAGCCTACGAGCAGTACTTC
j_gene: TRBJ1-2; abundance: NA; v_gene: TRBV11-2; d_gene: NA; CDR3aa: CASKGQDLNSGYGYTF; CDR3nt: TGTGCCAGCAAAGGGCAGGATTTAAACTCCGGCTATGGCTACACCTTC
j_gene: TRBJ2-7; abundance: NA; v_gene: TRBV20-1; d_gene: TRBD2; CDR3aa: CSARDPAGGGEQYF; CDR3nt: TGCAGTGCTAGAGATCCAGCGGGGGGTGGCGAGCAGTACTTC
j_gene: TRBJ1-1; abundance: NA; v_gene: TRBV6-6; d_gene: NA; CDR3aa: CASSYSREAMNTEAFF; CDR3nt: TGTGCCAGCAGTTACTCGAGGGAAGCCATGAACACTGAAGCTTTCTTT
j_gene: TRBJ2-1; abundance: few; v_gene: TRBV2; d_gene: NA; CDR3aa: CASIISAANEQFF; CDR3nt: TGTGCCAGCATTATTAGTGCCGCCAATGAGCAGTTCTTC
j_gene: TRBJ1-1; abundance: NA; v_gene: TRBV7-9; d_gene: NA; CDR3aa: CASSSPTGGNTEAFF; CDR3nt: TGTGCCAGCAGCTCGCCGACAGGAGGGAACACTGAAGCTTTCTTT
j_gene: TRBJ2-7; abundance: NA; v_gene: TRBV4-1; d_gene: NA; CDR3aa: CASSHNQGSDEQYF; CDR3nt: TGCGCCAGCAGCCACAACCAGGGGTCAGACGAGCAGTACTTC
j_gene: TRBJ1-6; abundance: NA; v_gene: TRBV4-1; d_gene: NA; CDR3aa: CASSQDLSNNSPLHF; CDR3nt: TGCGCCAGCAGCCAAGATTTATCCAATAATTCACCCCTCCACTTT
j_gene: TRBJ2-4; abundance: NA; v_gene: TRBV11-2; d_gene: TRBD2; CDR3aa: CASSFYPAGGSIAKNIQYF; CDR3nt: TGTGCCAGCAGCTTCTACCCAGCGGGGGGATCGATAGCCAAAAACATTCAGTACTTC
j_gene: TRBJ2-3; abundance: NA; v_gene: TRBV5-1; d_gene: TRBD2; CDR3aa: CASRPTSGSTDTQYF; CDR3nt: TGTGCCAGCAGGCCGACTAGCGGAAGCACAGATACGCAGTATTTT
j_gene: TRBJ2-3; abundance: NA; v_gene: TRBV27; d_gene: NA; CDR3aa: CASSSLQDTQYF; CDR3nt: TGTGCCAGCAGTTCCCTACAAGATACGCAGTATTTT
j_gene: TRBJ2-1; abundance: few; v_gene: TRBV6-6; d_gene: NA; CDR3aa: CASSYSIEANEQFF; CDR3nt: TGTGCCAGCAGTTACTCGATTGAAGCCAATGAGCAGTTCTTC
j_gene: TRBJ2-1; abundance: NA; v_gene: TRBV7-9; d_gene: NA; CDR3aa: CASSHPTSVEQFF; CDR3nt: TGTGCCAGCAGCCACCCGACTAGTGTGGAGCAGTTCTTC
j_gene: TRBJ1-1; abundance: NA; v_gene: TRBV6-1; d_gene: NA; CDR3aa: CASRDLANTEAFF; CDR3nt: TGTGCCAGCAGGGACCTGGCTAACACTGAAGCTTTCTTT
j_gene: TRBJ1-1; abundance: NA; v_gene: TRBV29-1; d_gene: TRBD1; CDR3aa: CSVGQVASPNAFF; CDR3nt: TGCAGCGTAGGACAGGTTGCCTCTCCCAACGCTTTCTTT
j_gene: TRBJ2-1; abundance: NA; v_gene: TRBV5-1; d_gene: TRBD1; CDR3aa: CASSLSRDRVYNEQFF; CDR3nt: TGCGCCAGCAGCTTGTCTAGGGACAGGGTTTACAATGAGCAGTTCTTC
j_gene: TRBJ2-1; abundance: NA; v_gene: TRBV27; d_gene: TRBD2; CDR3aa: CASSSIGLAGYKQFF; CDR3nt: TGTGCCAGCAGTTCCATCGGACTAGCGGGGTATAAGCAGTTCTTC
j_gene: TRBJ2-3; abundance: few; v_gene: TRBV25-1; d_gene: NA; CDR3aa: CASSDLLPRQGIDTQYF; CDR3nt: TGTGCCAGCAGTGACCTCCTCCCGAGGCAGGGAATAGATACGCAGTATTTT
j_gene: TRBJ2-3; abundance: NA; v_gene: TRBV29-1; d_gene: NA; CDR3aa: CSAMRMRGGTQYF; CDR3nt: TGCAGCGCCATGCGGATGCGAGGAGGGACGCAGTATTTT
j_gene: TRBJ2-7; abundance: NA; v_gene: TRBV29-1; d_gene: TRBD1; CDR3aa: CSVVGDRGGEQYF; CDR3nt: TGCAGCGTTGTGGGGGACAGGGGAGGCGAGCAGTACTTC